The 15 T cell receptor beta chains listed next were all sequenced from one sample in a study of shared clonotypes between healthy human individuals. The table came from immunoSEQ multiplex PCR; TCRdb's copy has only in-frame clones and leaves some out. The profile shows 2 million to 2.5 million clones, 93% of them singletons. Sequenced sample: naive CD4+ T cells from PBMCs. Regarding subset: CD45RA+ positively selected. These TCRs come from a young man in good health. Some clones in this sample may be carry-over from other donors' samples.

The gene calls are TRBV11-3 and TRBJ2-1; the match to TRBD2 covers 9 bases. The CDR3 length is 15 residues. Unmatched junction bases numbered 6, after V lost 5 bases and J lost 4 bases. Looked up from germline, CDR1 is SGHNT and CDR2 is YENEEA. CDR3 in DNA: TGTGCCAGCAGCCCCCGGACTAGCGAATACAATGAGCAGTTCTTC. It is translated as CASSPRTSEYNEQFF.

This chain uses TRBV5-1 with TRBJ2-5; 8 nucleotides align to TRBD2. Trimming removed 4 bases from V and 2 bases from J; junction bases left unmatched: 7. Per the germline V gene, CDR1 is SGHRS and CDR2 is YFSETQ. CDR3 length equals 15 residues. CDR3 nucleotides: TGCGCCAGCAGCACCCGACTAGCGTCACAAGAGACCCAGTACTTC. It translates to CASSTRLASQETQYF.

V gene TRBV5-1 combines with J gene TRBJ2-7; the match to TRBD2 covers 8 bases. Germline V gene data show CDR1 as SGHRS and CDR2 as YFSETQ. This CDR3 is built from 16 residues. The junction had 13 bases not matched to a gene; V was cut back by 4 bases and J by 4 bases. The CDR3 DNA reads TGCGCCAGCAGCCCAACACCGGGGGGGGTGTGGTACGAGCAGTACTTC. It encodes CASSPTPGGVWYEQYF.

The CDR3 nucleotides read TGTGCCAGCAGCCCGACAGGGTTTACTGGAAACACCATATATTTT. Its protein is CASSPTGFTGNTIYF. V usage is TRBV7-9 and J usage is TRBJ1-3; TRBD1 matches at 7 bases. The CDR3 is 15 amino acids. After removal of 5 bases from V and 2 bases from J, the junction contained 6 bases not matched to a gene. The germline CDR1 and CDR2 sequences are SEHNR and FQNEAQ (reference sequence).

The V call is TRBV28, the J call TRBJ2-1; D is unresolved. Germline V gene lookup returns CDR1 MDHEN and CDR2 SYDVKM. V dropped 2 bases and J dropped 2 bases, with 7 bases sitting between them. The CDR3 length is 14 residues. CDR3 nucleotide sequence: TGTGCCAGCAGTTTACGTCCGACCTACAATGAGCAGTTCTTC. Its protein product is CASSLRPTYNEQFF.

The chain is built from TRBV4-2 and TRBJ2-5; 9 bases agree with TRBD2. CDR1 is LGHNA and CDR2 is YNFKEQ in the germline V gene. The CDR3 consists of 17 residues. V lost 1 base, J lost 5 bases, and 11 bases stayed unmatched. Written as DNA, the CDR3 is TGTGCCAGCAGCCAAGTTGGTAGCGGGAGCGGGCCGGAGACCCAGTACTTC. The encoded protein is CASSQVGSGSGPETQYF.

The rearrangement uses TRBV28 and TRBJ2-7; a possible D gene is TRBD1 (6 bases). The CDR3 covers 14 residues. V gave up 6 bases and J gave up 4 bases, with 16 bases separating them. CDR1 and CDR2 from the germline V gene are MDHEN and SYDVKM. The DNA of the CDR3 is TGTGCCAGCAGCCCTCGGACAGCTCTTTACGAGCAGTACTTC. Protein: CASSPRTALYEQYF.

The V gene is TRBV10-1, the J gene TRBJ2-1; D unclear. The germline V and J ends were trimmed by 0 bases and 5 bases, with 8 bases remaining between them. Germline-derived CDR1 and CDR2 are WNHNN and SYGVQD (reference sequence). This CDR3 contains 14 residues. The CDR3 nucleotides read TGCGCCAGCAGTGAGTCTTATTTAGACAATGAGCAGTTCTTC. Translation gives CASSESYLDNEQFF.

The chain carries TRBV2 and TRBJ2-3; 7 bases line up with TRBD1. V dropped 2 bases and J dropped 7; count of bases not matched to a gene: 6. Germline V gene data show CDR1 as SNHLY and CDR2 as FYNNEI. The CDR3 extends over 14 amino acids. This CDR3 reads CASSEWDSVNTQYF. The CDR3 DNA sequence: TGTGCCAGCAGTGAATGGGACAGTGTTAATACGCAGTATTTT.

On this clone itself: This sample includes further DNA sequences coding for the same CDR3. V gene TRBV11-2 combines with J gene TRBJ2-6; D gene uncertain. CDR1 SGHAT and CDR2 FQNNGV come from the germline V gene. Trimming took off 5 bases at V and 2 bases at J, with 4 bases between the two ends. The CDR3 contains 13 residues. The CDR3 coding sequence is TGTGCCAGCAGCCCTCCTGGGGCCAACGTCCTGACTTTC. It translates to CASSPPGANVLTF.

This clone has more than one count but fewer than ten. The chain couples TRBV6-5 to TRBJ1-5; tentatively, D is TRBD1 (5 bases). The V end lost 5 bases, the J end lost 7 bases, and 18 bases lay between the germline ends. This CDR3 has 15 amino acids. Germline V gives CDR1 MNHEY, CDR2 SVGAGI. CDR3 sequence: CASSPTQGVWQPQHF. Here the CDR3 DNA reads TGTGCCAGCAGTCCGACTCAGGGTGTTTGGCAGCCCCAGCATTTT.

This chain uses TRBV7-4 with TRBJ1-5; the match to TRBD1 covers 8 bases. The ends lost 5 bases at V and 0 bases at J; junction bases unmatched: 9. CDR1 SGHVT and CDR2 SQSDAQ come from the germline V gene. This CDR3 contains 17 residues. CDR3 bases: TGTGCCAGCAGCCTACACATAGACAGGGGTAGCAATCAGCCCCAGCATTTT. It codes for CASSLHIDRGSNQPQHF.

This chain joins TRBV28 and TRBJ2-1; 7 bases are shared with TRBD2. After removal of 4 bases from V and 7 bases from J, the junction contained 16 bases not matched to a gene. CDR3 length equals 17 residues. CDR1 is MDHEN and CDR2 is SYDVKM in the germline V gene. The CDR3 DNA reads as TGTGCCAGCAGTTCCCTAGCGGAGGGCCAATCACGGAATGAGCAGTTCTTC. Translating gives CASSSLAEGQSRNEQFF.

This clone was found once. This chain links TRBV19 with TRBJ2-7; TRBD2 matches at 11 bases. The CDR3 spans 14 residues. Germline trimming cut 7 bases from V and 5 bases from J; bases unmatched to any gene: 7. CDR1 is LNHDA, CDR2 SQIVND, per germline (reference sequence). The CDR3 loop is CASTPSGRHDEQYF. Written as DNA, the CDR3 is TGTGCCAGTACCCCTAGCGGGAGGCATGACGAGCAGTACTTC. The full variable domain, rest sourced from reference TRBV19 and TRBJ2-7, is DGGITQSPKYLFRKEGQNVTLSCEQNLNHDAMYWYRQDPGQGLRLIYYSQIVNDFQKGDIAEGYSVSREKKESFPLTVTSAQKNPTAFYLCASTPSGRHDEQYFGPGTRLTVT.

The chain carries TRBV6-5 and TRBJ1-1; 7 bases align to TRBD1. Trimming removed 3 bases from V and 10 bases from J; junction bases left unmatched: 8. CDR3 length: 13 amino acids. Germline V gives CDR1 MNHEY, CDR2 SVGAGI. CDR3 amino acids: CASSYPGAGGAFF. The CDR3 nucleotides are TGTGCCAGCAGTTATCCTGGGGCAGGGGGAGCTTTCTTT.